The clone carrying this TCR beta chain was seen a few times. The sample's time point: pre-treatment baseline. Blood was drawn before treatment and at week 3 after checkpoint blockade. The sample belongs to a study of blood T cell dynamics during melanoma immunotherapy. Looking at the study overall: Standard first-line treatment here was pembrolizumab or nivolumab plus ipilimumab in metastatic melanoma.

The table came from immunoSEQ multiplex PCR; TCRdb's copy has only in-frame clones and leaves some out. The sample includes approximately 6,900 clones, 65% to 85% of them seen just once. Trimming took off 3 bases at V and 0 bases at J, with 11 bases between the two ends. Germline loops: CDR1 MNHNS, CDR2 SASEGT. This CDR3 region has 15 residues. This sequence was found in a human donor with melanoma. The input for sequencing was blood, taken from a patient treated with checkpoint blockade. The chain recombines TRBV6-1 with TRBJ1-1; D gene unclear. The DNA for the CDR3 is TGTGCCAGCAGTGATGACGGGTGGGTGAACACTGAAGCTTTCTTT. Protein sequence: CASSDDGWVNTEAFF.